This TCR beta chain was observed in a study of control samples from healthy donors and cancer patients. Measured with immunoSEQ multiplex PCR; TCRdb has only the in-frame clones, and not every one. The sample has roughly 120,000 clones; approximately 90% are singletons. Trimming removed 0 bases from V and 4 bases from J; junction bases left unmatched: 3. Germline V gene sequence: CDR1 LGHDT, CDR2 YNNKEL (reference sequence). This CDR3 contains 15 residues. The receptor was isolated from a man aged 40-55 years in good health. Specimen: blood. The V gene is TRBV3-1 (or the pseudogene TRBV3-2), the J gene TRBJ1-3; TRBD1 matches at 7 bases. Written as DNA, the CDR3 is TGTGCCAGCAGCCAAGAGACGACAGGGGGAAACACCATATATTTT. It yields the protein CASSQETTGGNTIYF.